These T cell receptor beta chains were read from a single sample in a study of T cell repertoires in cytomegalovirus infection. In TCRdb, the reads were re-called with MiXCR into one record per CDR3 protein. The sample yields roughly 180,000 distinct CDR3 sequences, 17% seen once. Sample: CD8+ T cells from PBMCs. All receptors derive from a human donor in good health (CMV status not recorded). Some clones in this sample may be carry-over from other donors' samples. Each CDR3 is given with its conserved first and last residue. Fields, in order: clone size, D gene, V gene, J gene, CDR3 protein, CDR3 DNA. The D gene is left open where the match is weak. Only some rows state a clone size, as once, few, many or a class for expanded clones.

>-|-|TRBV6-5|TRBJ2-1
CASSYSGQNNEQFF
TGTGCCAGCAGTTACTCTGGACAGAACAATGAGCAGTTCTTC
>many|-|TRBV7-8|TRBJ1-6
CASSSGTGRNSPLHF
TGTGCCAGCAGCTCCGGGACCGGACGTAATTCACCCCTCCACTTT
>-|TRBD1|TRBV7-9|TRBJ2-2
CASRGTGRGGELFF
TGTGCCAGCAGGGGGACAGGGCGCGGCGGGGAGCTGTTTTTT
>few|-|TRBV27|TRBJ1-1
CASSLTQGNTEAFF
TGTGCCAGCAGCCTTACTCAGGGGAACACTGAAGCTTTCTTT
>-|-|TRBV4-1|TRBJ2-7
CASSPTGLGLDEQYF
TGCGCCAGCAGCCCGACCGGTCTCGGGCTCGACGAGCAGTACTTC
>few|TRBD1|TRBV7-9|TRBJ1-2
CASSWDRGLDGYTF
TGTGCCAGCAGCTGGGACAGGGGGTTAGATGGCTACACCTTC
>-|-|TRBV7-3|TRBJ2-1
CASSDRDNEQFF
TGTGCCAGCAGCGACCGGGACAATGAGCAGTTCTTC
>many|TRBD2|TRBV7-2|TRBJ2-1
CASSSRLAGRPHEQFF
TGTGCCAGCAGCTCAAGACTAGCGGGGCGCCCACATGAGCAGTTCTTC
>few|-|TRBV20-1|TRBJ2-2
CSARGRASNTGELFF
TGCAGTGCTAGGGGACGGGCCTCGAACACCGGGGAGCTGTTTTTT
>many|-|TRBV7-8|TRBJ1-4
CASSPSGTFNEKLFF
TGTGCCAGCAGCCCTTCCGGGACGTTCAATGAAAAACTGTTTTTT
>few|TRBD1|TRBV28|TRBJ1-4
CASRTGGANEKLFF
TGTGCCAGCAGGACAGGGGGAGCTAATGAAAAACTGTTTTTT
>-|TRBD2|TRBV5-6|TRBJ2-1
CASSSLGSGGANNEQFF
TGTGCCAGCAGCTCCCTGGGTAGCGGGGGGGCCAACAATGAGCAGTTCTTC
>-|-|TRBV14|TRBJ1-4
CASSQESSPNEKLFF
TGTGCCAGCAGCCAAGAATCCAGCCCTAATGAAAAACTGTTTTTT
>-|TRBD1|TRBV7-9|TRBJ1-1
CAIAGGGTEAFF
TGTGCCATCGCAGGGGGCGGCACTGAAGCTTTCTTT
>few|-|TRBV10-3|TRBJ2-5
CAISESMVNPPTRETQYF
TGTGCCATCAGTGAGTCGATGGTAAACCCCCCCACAAGAGAGACCCAGTACTTC
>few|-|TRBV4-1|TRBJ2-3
CASSQETLVADTQYF
TGCGCCAGCAGCCAAGAGACCCTGGTTGCGGATACGCAGTATTTT
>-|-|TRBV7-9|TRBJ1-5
CASSLDSVNQPQHF
TGTGCCAGCAGCCTAGACAGTGTGAATCAGCCCCAGCATTTT
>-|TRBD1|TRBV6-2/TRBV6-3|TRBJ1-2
CASSRYRDRSGYTF
TGTGCCAGCAGCAGATACCGGGACAGATCTGGCTACACCTTC
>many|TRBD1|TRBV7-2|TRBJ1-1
CASSPLWDRGTEAFF
TGTGCCAGCAGCCCCCTTTGGGACAGGGGTACTGAAGCTTTCTTT
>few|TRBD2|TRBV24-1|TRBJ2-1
CATSDRLAGETSSYNEQFF
TGTGCCACCAGTGATCGCCTAGCGGGTGAAACTAGCTCCTACAATGAGCAGTTCTTC
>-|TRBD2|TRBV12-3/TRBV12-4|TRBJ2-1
CASSPRGGPYNEQFF
TGTGCCAGCAGCCCCCGGGGGGGCCCCTACAATGAGCAGTTCTTC
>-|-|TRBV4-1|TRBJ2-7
CASSIRDGPSYEQYF
TGCGCCAGCAGCATTAGGGACGGACCCTCCTACGAGCAGTACTTC
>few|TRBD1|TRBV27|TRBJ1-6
CASSLSTGANSPLHF
TGTGCCAGCAGTTTATCGACAGGGGCTAATTCACCCCTCCACTTT
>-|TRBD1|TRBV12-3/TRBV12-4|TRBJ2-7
CASSRGQGASYEQYF
TGTGCCAGCAGTAGAGGACAGGGGGCATCCTACGAGCAGTACTTC
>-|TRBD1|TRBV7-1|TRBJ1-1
CASSPQGQASSEAFF
TGTGCCAGCAGCCCCCAAGGACAGGCAAGTTCTGAAGCTTTCTTT
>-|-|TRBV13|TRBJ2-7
CASSLGLRASYEQYF
TGTGCCAGCAGCTTAGGCCTGCGGGCCTCCTACGAGCAGTACTTC
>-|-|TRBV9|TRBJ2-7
CASSVEGGADEQYF
TGTGCCAGCAGCGTAGAGGGTGGGGCGGACGAGCAGTACTTC
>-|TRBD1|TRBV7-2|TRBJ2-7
CASSLGGTGLSYEQYF
TGTGCCAGCAGCTTGGGCGGGACAGGGCTCTCCTACGAGCAGTACTTC
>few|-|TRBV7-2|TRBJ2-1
CASSLGGSHNEQFF
TGTGCCAGCAGCTTAGGAGGCAGCCACAATGAGCAGTTCTTC
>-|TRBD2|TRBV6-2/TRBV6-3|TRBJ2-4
CASRALSGTSGGVAKNIQYF
TGTGCCAGCAGAGCCCTGTCCGGGACTAGCGGGGGAGTAGCCAAAAACATTCAGTACTTC
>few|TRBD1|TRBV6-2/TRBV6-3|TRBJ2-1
CASRTDRGRYNEQFF
TGTGCCAGCAGAACGGACAGGGGTCGGTACAATGAGCAGTTCTTC
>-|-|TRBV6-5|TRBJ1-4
CASSYNTAGEELFF
TGTGCCAGCAGTTATAACACCGCAGGGGAGGAACTGTTTTTT
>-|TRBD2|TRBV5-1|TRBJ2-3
CASSLTRLAGGTDTQYF
TGCGCCAGCAGCTTGACTAGACTAGCGGGGGGAACAGATACGCAGTATTTT
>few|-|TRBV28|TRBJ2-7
CASREGGRDLPEQYF
TGTGCCAGCAGAGAGGGGGGCAGGGACCTTCCCGAGCAGTACTTC
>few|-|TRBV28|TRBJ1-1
CASSIPTFGNWNTEAFF
TGTGCCAGCAGCATTCCGACATTTGGTAACTGGAACACTGAAGCTTTCTTT
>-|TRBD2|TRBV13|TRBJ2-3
CASSPGGGQPLPTDTQYF
TGTGCCAGCTCCCCGGGGGGAGGACAACCACTACCCACAGATACGCAGTATTTT
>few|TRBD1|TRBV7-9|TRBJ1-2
CASSDRTGGYTF
TGTGCCAGCAGCGACCGGACAGGGGGCTACACCTTC
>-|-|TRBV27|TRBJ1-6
CASSLSGGVGRARSPLHF
TGTGCCAGCAGTTTATCGGGGGGGGTCGGACGGGCTCGCTCACCCCTCCACTTT
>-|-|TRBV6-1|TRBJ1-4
CASSSAGAMSEKLFF
TGTGCCAGCAGTTCCGCCGGGGCAATGAGTGAAAAACTGTTTTTT
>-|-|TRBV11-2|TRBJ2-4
CASSLNRGLNIQYF
TGTGCCAGCAGCTTAAACCGAGGGCTAAACATTCAGTACTTC
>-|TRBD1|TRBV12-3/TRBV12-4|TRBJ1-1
CASIPQGAWGAFF
TGTGCCAGCATCCCACAGGGGGCGTGGGGAGCTTTCTTT
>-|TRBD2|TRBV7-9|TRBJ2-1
CASSPPAGTSRGDEQFF
TGTGCCAGCAGCCCCCCCGCGGGGACTAGCCGGGGGGATGAGCAGTTCTTC
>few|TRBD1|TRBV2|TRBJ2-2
CASLWTGDNANTGELFF
TGTGCCAGCCTGTGGACAGGTGATAACGCGAACACCGGGGAGCTGTTTTTT
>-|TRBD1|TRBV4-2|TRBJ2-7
CASSQPFAGQEYYEQYF
TGTGCCAGCAGCCAACCTTTTGCTGGACAGGAGTACTACGAGCAGTACTTC
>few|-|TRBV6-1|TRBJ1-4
CASSERPNEKLFF
TGTGCCAGCAGTGAAAGGCCAAATGAAAAACTGTTTTTT
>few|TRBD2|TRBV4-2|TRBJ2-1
CASSQSSGVYNEQFF
TGTGCCAGCAGCCAGTCTAGCGGGGTCTACAATGAGCAGTTCTTC
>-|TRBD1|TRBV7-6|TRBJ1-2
CASSARTGGSYGYTF
TGTGCCAGCAGCGCCCGGACAGGGGGTAGCTATGGCTACACCTTC
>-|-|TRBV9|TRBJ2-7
CASSVGQASYEQYF
TGTGCCAGCAGCGTAGGGCAGGCCTCCTACGAGCAGTACTTC
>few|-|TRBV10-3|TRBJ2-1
CASQRASGNEQFF
TGTGCCAGCCAGCGGGCCTCTGGCAATGAGCAGTTCTTC
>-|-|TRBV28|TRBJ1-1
CASSLQGGGTEAFF
TGTGCCAGCAGTTTGCAGGGTGGGGGCACTGAAGCTTTCTTT
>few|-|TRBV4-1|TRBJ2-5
CASSQAPGRESASQYF
TGCGCCAGCAGCCAAGCACCGGGACGGGAAAGTGCGAGCCAGTACTTC
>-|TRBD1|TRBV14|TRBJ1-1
CASSLAGGLNTEAFF
TGTGCCAGCAGCCTTGCAGGGGGCCTAAACACTGAAGCTTTCTTT
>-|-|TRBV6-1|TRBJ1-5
CASRGPGFHQPQHF
TGTGCCAGCAGGGGCCCTGGGTTCCATCAGCCCCAGCATTTT
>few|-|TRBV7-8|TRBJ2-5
CASSLGGMLQETQYF
TGTGCCAGCAGCTTAGGGGGGATGCTCCAAGAGACCCAGTACTTC
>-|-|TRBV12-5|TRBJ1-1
CASGPEGLTEAFF
TGTGCTAGTGGTCCAGAGGGACTCACTGAAGCTTTCTTT